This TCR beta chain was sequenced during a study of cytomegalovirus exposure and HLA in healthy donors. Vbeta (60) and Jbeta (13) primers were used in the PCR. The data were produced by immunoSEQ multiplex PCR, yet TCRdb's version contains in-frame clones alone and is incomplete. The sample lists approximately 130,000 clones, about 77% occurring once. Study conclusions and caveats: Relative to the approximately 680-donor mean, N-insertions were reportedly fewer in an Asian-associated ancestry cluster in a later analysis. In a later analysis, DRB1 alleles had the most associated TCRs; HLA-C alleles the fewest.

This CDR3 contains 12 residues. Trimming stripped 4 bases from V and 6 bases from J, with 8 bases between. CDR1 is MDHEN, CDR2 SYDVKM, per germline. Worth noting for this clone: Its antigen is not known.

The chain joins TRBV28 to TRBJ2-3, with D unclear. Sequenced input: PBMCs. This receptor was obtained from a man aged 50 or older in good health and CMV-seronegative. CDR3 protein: CASSSPPDTQYF. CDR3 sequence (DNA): TGTGCCAGCAGTTCCCCTCCGGATACGCAGTATTTT.